A selection of T cell receptor beta chains follows, all from one sample in a study of technical replicates of blood from a few donors. Profiled with immunoSEQ multiplex PCR; TCRdb holds only in-frame clones, not every one. The sample lists 90,000 to 100,000 clones, 90% to 96% occurring once. Sequencing was done on a sample of T cells isolated from PBMCs. The receptor source for this set is a human donor in good health. Each CDR3 is given with its conserved first and last residue. The D gene is left open where the match is weak. Not every row has a clone size; where given, it reads once, few, many or a size class.

>.|TRBV11-3|TRBJ1-4|.
TGTGCCAGCAGCCCTGGGCCGGGGACTAATGAAAAACTGTTTTTT
CASSPGPGTNEKLFF
>.|TRBV12-5|TRBJ2-1|once
TGTGCTAGTGGTTTGACGGGGATAAATGAGCAGTTCTTC
CASGLTGINEQFF
>.|TRBV28|TRBJ1-2|once
TGTGCCAGCAGTTTTTGGGGCCTGACACCGTATGGCTACACCTTC
CASSFWGLTPYGYTF
>TRBD1|TRBV29-1|TRBJ1-2|.
TGCAGCGCAATCAGGAGTGGACAGGGGGACTATGGCTACACCTTC
CSAIRSGQGDYGYTF
>.|TRBV28|TRBJ1-4|.
TGTGCCAGCAGCCCCCACAATGGGGGAGGGGAAAAACTGTTTTTT
CASSPHNGGGEKLFF
>.|TRBV2|TRBJ2-7|.
TGTGCCAGCACTAAGGAACTAAGGTACTACGAGCAGTACTTC
CASTKELRYYEQYF
>.|TRBV2|TRBJ1-1|few
TGTGCCAGCAGTGAAGCGCTTAGGAGGGGTGATGTGAACACTGAAGCTTTCTTT
CASSEALRRGDVNTEAFF
>TRBD1|TRBV2|TRBJ1-1|few
TGTGCCAGCAGACAGGGGGCGGCTTTCTTT
CASRQGAAFF
>TRBD2|TRBV7-9|TRBJ2-2|.
TGTGCCAGCAGCGATGCCGGGACTAGCCACGGGGAGCTGTTTTTT
CASSDAGTSHGELFF
>.|TRBV10-3|TRBJ2-7|.
TGTGCCATCAGTGAGTCGTCGAGACAACCCTACGAGCAGTACTTC
CAISESSRQPYEQYF
>TRBD1|TRBV5-6|TRBJ2-7|.
TGTGCCAGCAGCAGGGGACAGGGACTCGAGCAGTACTTC
CASSRGQGLEQYF
>.|TRBV20-1|TRBJ1-4|once
TGCAGTGCTAGACGTGAAAAACTGTTTTTT
CSARREKLFF
>.|TRBV27|TRBJ1-2|.
TGTGCCAGCAGTCCCCTCCGACAGGCAGACTATGGCTACACCTTC
CASSPLRQADYGYTF
>.|TRBV28|TRBJ2-1|.
TGTGCCAGCAGCTTAATAAGTACAGGTGTACATGAGCAGTTCTTC
CASSLISTGVHEQFF
>.|TRBV19|TRBJ1-2|.
TGTGCCAGTAGTATTAACCCGGACAGAAACTATGGCTACACCTTC
CASSINPDRNYGYTF
>TRBD1|TRBV5-1|TRBJ1-1|.
TGCGCCAGCAGCCTTCTCAGGGGGACCTTGAACACTGAAGCTTTCTTT
CASSLLRGTLNTEAFF
>.|TRBV6-6|TRBJ1-3|.
TGTGCCAGCAGTTATGGGGGGTCAGGAAACACCATATATTTT
CASSYGGSGNTIYF
>.|TRBV30|TRBJ1-5|.
TGTGCCTTACAGGATAGCAATCAGCCCCAGCATTTT
CALQDSNQPQHF
>.|TRBV27|TRBJ2-2|.
TGTGCCAGCAGTTTATGGAGGAGAGACACCGGGGAGCTGTTTTTT
CASSLWRRDTGELFF
>TRBD2|TRBV19|TRBJ2-3|.
TGTGCCAGTAGTATAGCCCTCTATCGGGAGGGGCAATCAGATACGCAGTATTTT
CASSIALYREGQSDTQYF
>TRBD2|TRBV9|TRBJ2-1|.
TGTGCCAGCAGCCTCCCGCGACTAGCGGACAATGAGCAGTTCTTC
CASSLPRLADNEQFF
>.|TRBV30|TRBJ2-1|.
TGTGCCTGGAGTCCAGGGCTAGGTGAGCAGTTCTTC
CAWSPGLGEQFF
>TRBD2|TRBV6-5|TRBJ2-3|.
TGTGCCAGCAGTTACTTACTAGCGGGAGGAAGGGATACGCAGTATTTT
CASSYLLAGGRDTQYF
>TRBD2|TRBV29-1|TRBJ2-3|.
TGCAGCGTTGAAGGATCGGGGGAGGGCCGCCCAGATACGCAGTATTTT
CSVEGSGEGRPDTQYF
>.|TRBV27|TRBJ1-3|.
TGTGCCAGCAGTTTACATGGTACTGATTACTCTGGAAACACCATATATTTT
CASSLHGTDYSGNTIYF
>.|TRBV29-1|TRBJ1-2|.
TGCAGCGTTGGAGCGCAGTTCAACTATGGCTACACCTTC
CSVGAQFNYGYTF
>TRBD1|TRBV18|TRBJ1-5|.
TGTGCCAGCTCACCCTCTAGACAGGGGAAGAGCAATCAGCCCCAGCATTTT
CASSPSRQGKSNQPQHF
>.|TRBV7-9|TRBJ2-1|.
TGTGCCAGCAGCTTAGGAGTCTTGGTCGCAGGGACCTACAATGAGCAGTTCTTC
CASSLGVLVAGTYNEQFF
>.|TRBV12-2|TRBJ1-1|few
TGTGCAAGTCGCACTACTTGTCAGGGGGAAATGAACACTGAAGCTTTCTTT
CASRTTCQGEMNTEAFF
>.|TRBV11-3|TRBJ1-1|.
TGTGCCAGCAGCCCACTCAGGGGCCACACTGAAGCTTTCTTT
CASSPLRGHTEAFF
>.|TRBV14|TRBJ2-7|.
TGTGCCAGCAGCCCCACAGGGAACTTATACGAGCAGTACTTC
CASSPTGNLYEQYF
>TRBD1|TRBV18|TRBJ1-2|.
TGTGCCAGCTCACCACAAGGGCAGGGGGCGCTTGCCTATGGCTACACCTTC
CASSPQGQGALAYGYTF
>TRBD2|TRBV5-1|TRBJ2-1|.
TGCGCCAGCAGCTTGGTTTCTAGCGGGAACAATGAGCAGTTCTTC
CASSLVSSGNNEQFF
>TRBD2|TRBV7-8|TRBJ2-1|.
TGTGCCAGCAGTCTCTTTAGCGGGAGTCACAATGAGCAGTTCTTC
CASSLFSGSHNEQFF
>.|TRBV6-1|TRBJ1-5|.
TGTGCCAGCAGTTATGGGGACATAGATCAGCCCCAGCATTTT
CASSYGDIDQPQHF
>.|TRBV27|TRBJ2-4|.
TGTGCCAGCAGTTTTCGGCTAGGAGCCAAAAACATTCAGTACTTC
CASSFRLGAKNIQYF
>TRBD1|TRBV28|TRBJ1-1|.
TGTGCCAGCAGTTTCAACCCACAGGGGGATACTGAAGCTTTCTTT
CASSFNPQGDTEAFF
>TRBD1|TRBV7-9|TRBJ1-5|.
TGTGCCAGCAGCCGGACAGGTGATCATCAGCCCCAGCATTTT
CASSRTGDHQPQHF
>TRBD2|TRBV5-3|TRBJ2-4|.
TGTGCCAGAAGCACCCGACTAGCGGGAGGGAATGAAAACATTCAGTACTTC
CARSTRLAGGNENIQYF
>TRBD2|TRBV15|TRBJ2-7|once
TGTGCCACCAGCAGGGGACTAGCGGGTGCCTACGAGCAGTACTTC
CATSRGLAGAYEQYF
>TRBD1|TRBV4-1|TRBJ2-5|.
TGCGCCAGCAGCCAAGAATCAAGGGGGCAGAGCCAGTACTTC
CASSQESRGQSQYF
>TRBD2|TRBV29-1|TRBJ2-7|.
TGCAGCGTTGAGAGCCGACTAGCGGGAGGGCCGGGCGAGCAGTACTTC
CSVESRLAGGPGEQYF
>.|TRBV7-8|TRBJ2-1|.
TGTGCCAGCAGGGATTCCATAAGGACGGGGAACCACAATGAGCAGTTCTTC
CASRDSIRTGNHNEQFF
>.|TRBV6-5|TRBJ1-2|.
TGTGCCAGCAGCGACAGTAACTATGGCTACACCTTC
CASSDSNYGYTF
>TRBD2|TRBV4-2|TRBJ2-2|once
TGTGCCAGCAGCCAAGGCCTAGCGGGAGGGCCATGGGCCGGGGAGCTGTTTTTT
CASSQGLAGGPWAGELFF
>TRBD2|TRBV4-3|TRBJ2-1|once
TGCGCCAGCAGCCGCCGGACTAGCGGGAGTGGACACAATGAGCAGTTCTTC
CASSRRTSGSGHNEQFF
>.|TRBV7-9|TRBJ1-3|.
TGTGCCAGCAGGCCCGCACTCCAGGGGTTCGGCGCCGGAAACACCATATATTTT
CASRPALQGFGAGNTIYF
>.|TRBV29-1|TRBJ1-2|.
TGCAGCGGGGGGACAAATAACTATGGCTACACCTTC
CSGGTNNYGYTF
>TRBD2|TRBV11-2|TRBJ2-1|.
TGTGCCAGCAGCCTCCGGGGTAGCGGGAGGTTCAATGAGCAGTTCTTC
CASSLRGSGRFNEQFF
>.|TRBV19|TRBJ1-2|once
TGTGCCAGCTGGAGAGGCAGCGACTATGGCTACACCTTC
CASWRGSDYGYTF
>.|TRBV27|TRBJ2-7|.
TGTGCCAGCAGTTTAGTGACAGGCTACGAGCAGTACTTC
CASSLVTGYEQYF
>.|TRBV5-4|TRBJ1-1|.
TGTGCCAGCAGCTTGGGAGGGGGAATGAACACTGAAGCTTTCTTT
CASSLGGGMNTEAFF
>.|TRBV4-3|TRBJ2-6|.
TGCGCCAGCAGCCAAGATTCTTACTCTGGGGCCAACGTCCTGACTTTC
CASSQDSYSGANVLTF